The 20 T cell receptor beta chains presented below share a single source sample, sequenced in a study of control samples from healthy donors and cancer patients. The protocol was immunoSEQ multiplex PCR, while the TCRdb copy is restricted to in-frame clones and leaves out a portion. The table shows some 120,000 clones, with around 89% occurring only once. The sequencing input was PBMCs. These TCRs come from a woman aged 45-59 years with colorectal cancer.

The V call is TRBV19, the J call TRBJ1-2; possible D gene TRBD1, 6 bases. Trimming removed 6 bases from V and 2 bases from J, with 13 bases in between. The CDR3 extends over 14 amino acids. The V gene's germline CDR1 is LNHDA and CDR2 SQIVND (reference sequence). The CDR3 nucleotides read TGTGCCAGTAGGTCGACAGGAACAAACTATGGCTACACCTTC. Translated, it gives CASRSTGTNYGYTF.

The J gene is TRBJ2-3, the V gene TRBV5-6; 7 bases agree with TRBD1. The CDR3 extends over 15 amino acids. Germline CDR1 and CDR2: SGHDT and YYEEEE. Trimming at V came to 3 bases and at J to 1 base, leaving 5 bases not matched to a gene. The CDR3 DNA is TGTGCCAGCAGCTACAGGACAGGAGGCACAGATACGCAGTATTTT. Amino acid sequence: CASSYRTGGTDTQYF.

The CDR3 reads CASSRQTNTEAFF. CDR3 coding DNA: TGTGCCAGCAGCCGACAGACTAACACTGAAGCTTTCTTT. V usage is TRBV19 and J usage is TRBJ1-1; possible D gene TRBD1, 5 bases. The V end was cut by 9 bases, the J end by 2 bases, with 13 bases between. Germline lookup yields CDR1 LNHDA and CDR2 SQIVND (reference sequence). The CDR3 consists of 13 residues.

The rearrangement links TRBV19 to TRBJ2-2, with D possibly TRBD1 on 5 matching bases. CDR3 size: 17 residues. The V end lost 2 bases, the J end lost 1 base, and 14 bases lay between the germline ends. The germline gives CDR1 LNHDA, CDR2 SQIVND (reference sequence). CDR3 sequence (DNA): TGTGCCAGTAGTATAATAGGTCTAACAGGGAACACCGGGGAGCTGTTTTTT. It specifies CASSIIGLTGNTGELFF.

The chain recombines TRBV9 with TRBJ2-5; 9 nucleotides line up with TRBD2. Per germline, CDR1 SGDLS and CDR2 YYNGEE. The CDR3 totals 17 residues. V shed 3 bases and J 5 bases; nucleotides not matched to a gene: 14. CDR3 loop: CASSARPGLAYEETQYF. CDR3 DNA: TGTGCCAGCAGCGCGCGCCCCGGACTAGCGTATGAGGAGACCCAGTACTTC.

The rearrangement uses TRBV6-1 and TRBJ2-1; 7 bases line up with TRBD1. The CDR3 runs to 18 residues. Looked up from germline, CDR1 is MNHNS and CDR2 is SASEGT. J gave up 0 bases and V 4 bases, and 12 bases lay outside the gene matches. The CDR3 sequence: CASSGHRGAGGSYNEQFF. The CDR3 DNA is TGTGCCAGCAGTGGCCACCGGGGTGCAGGGGGCTCCTACAATGAGCAGTTCTTC.

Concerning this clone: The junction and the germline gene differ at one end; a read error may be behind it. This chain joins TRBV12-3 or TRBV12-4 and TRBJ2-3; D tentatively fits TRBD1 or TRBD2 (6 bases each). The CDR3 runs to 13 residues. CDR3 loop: CASSFEGGRGGIF. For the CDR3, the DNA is TGTGCCAGCAGTTTCGAGGGGGGCAGGGGTGGGATTTTT.

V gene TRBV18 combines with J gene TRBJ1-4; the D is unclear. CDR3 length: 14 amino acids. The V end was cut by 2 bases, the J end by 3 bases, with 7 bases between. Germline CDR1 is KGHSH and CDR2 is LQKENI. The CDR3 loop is CASSPSGSNEKLFF. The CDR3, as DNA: TGTGCCAGCTCACCATCGGGGTCTAATGAAAAACTGTTTTTT.

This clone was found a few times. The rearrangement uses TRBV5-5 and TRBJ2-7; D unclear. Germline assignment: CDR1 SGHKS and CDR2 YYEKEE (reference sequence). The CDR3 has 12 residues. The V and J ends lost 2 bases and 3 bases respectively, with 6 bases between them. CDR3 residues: CASSFFNYEQYF. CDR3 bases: TGTGCCAGCAGCTTTTTTAACTACGAGCAGTACTTC.

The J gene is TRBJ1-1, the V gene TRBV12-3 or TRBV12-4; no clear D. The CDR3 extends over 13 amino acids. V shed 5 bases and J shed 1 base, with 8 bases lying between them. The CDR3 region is CASSMTRNTEAFF. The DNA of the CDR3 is TGTGCCAGCAGTATGACACGGAACACTGAAGCTTTCTTT.

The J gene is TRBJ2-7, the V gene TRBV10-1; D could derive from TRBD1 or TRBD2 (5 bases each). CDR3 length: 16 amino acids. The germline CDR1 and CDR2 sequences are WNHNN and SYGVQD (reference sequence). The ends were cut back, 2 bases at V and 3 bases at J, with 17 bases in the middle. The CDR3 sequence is CASSEPDPKRGYEQYF. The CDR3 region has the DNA TGCGCCAGCAGTGAGCCTGACCCCAAGAGGGGCTACGAGCAGTACTTC.

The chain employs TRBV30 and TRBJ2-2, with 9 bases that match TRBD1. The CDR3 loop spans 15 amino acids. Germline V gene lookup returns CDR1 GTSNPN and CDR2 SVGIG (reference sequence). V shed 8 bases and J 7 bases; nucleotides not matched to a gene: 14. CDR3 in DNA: TGTGCCGGGGGGCGCGGGACAGGGTCTTTCGGGGAGCTGTTTTTT. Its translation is CAGGRGTGSFGELFF.

The CDR3 loop reads CASSAGQSGTGTYEQYF. The CDR3 DNA is TGTGCCAGCAGCGCTGGCCAATCCGGGACAGGGACCTACGAGCAGTACTTC. The chain is built from TRBV9 and TRBJ2-7, with 9 bases identical to TRBD1. The CDR3 sequence is 17 residues long. V was pared by 3 bases and J by 2 bases, with 12 bases of the junction left unmatched. Germline CDR1 SGDLS, CDR2 YYNGEE.

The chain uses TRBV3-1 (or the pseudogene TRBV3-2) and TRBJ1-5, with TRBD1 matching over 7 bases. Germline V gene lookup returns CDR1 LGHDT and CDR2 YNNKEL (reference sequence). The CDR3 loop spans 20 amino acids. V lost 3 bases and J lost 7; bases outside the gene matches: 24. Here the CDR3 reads CASSQADPLARQGMNQPQHF. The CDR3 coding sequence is TGTGCCAGCAGCCAGGCCGATCCGCTGGCGAGACAGGGTATGAACCAGCCCCAGCATTTT.

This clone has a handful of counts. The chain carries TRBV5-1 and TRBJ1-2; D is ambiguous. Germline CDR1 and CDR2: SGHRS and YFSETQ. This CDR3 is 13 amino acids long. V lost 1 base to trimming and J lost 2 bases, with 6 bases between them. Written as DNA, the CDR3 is TGCGCCAGCAGCTTGAAAGGAAACTATGGCTACACCTTC. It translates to CASSLKGNYGYTF.

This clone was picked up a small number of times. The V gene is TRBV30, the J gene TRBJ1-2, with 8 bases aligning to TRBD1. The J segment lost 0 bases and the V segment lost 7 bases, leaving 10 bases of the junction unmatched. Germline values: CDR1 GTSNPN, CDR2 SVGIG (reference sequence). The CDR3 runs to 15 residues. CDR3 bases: TGTGCCTACTCCCGGGACAGGAGTTCTAACTATGGCTACACCTTC. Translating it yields CAYSRDRSSNYGYTF. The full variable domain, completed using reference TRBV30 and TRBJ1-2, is SQTIHQWPATLVQPVGSPLSLECTVEGTSNPNLYWYRQAAGRGLQLLFYSVGIGQISSEVPQNLSASRPQDRQFILSSKKLLLSDSGFYLCAYSRDRSSNYGYTFGSGTRLTVV.

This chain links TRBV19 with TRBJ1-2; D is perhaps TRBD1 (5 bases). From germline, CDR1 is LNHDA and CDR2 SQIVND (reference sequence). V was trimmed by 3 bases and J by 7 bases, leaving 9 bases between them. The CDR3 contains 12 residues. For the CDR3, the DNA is TGTGCCAGTAGTATCAGGGAGGCTGGCTACACCTTC. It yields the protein CASSIREAGYTF.

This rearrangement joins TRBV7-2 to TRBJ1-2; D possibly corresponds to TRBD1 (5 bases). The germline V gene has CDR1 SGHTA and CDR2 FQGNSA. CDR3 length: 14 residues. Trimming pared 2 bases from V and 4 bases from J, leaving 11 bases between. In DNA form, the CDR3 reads TGTGCCAGCAGCTTAACCGGGGGGACCTATGGCTACACCTTC. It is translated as CASSLTGGTYGYTF.

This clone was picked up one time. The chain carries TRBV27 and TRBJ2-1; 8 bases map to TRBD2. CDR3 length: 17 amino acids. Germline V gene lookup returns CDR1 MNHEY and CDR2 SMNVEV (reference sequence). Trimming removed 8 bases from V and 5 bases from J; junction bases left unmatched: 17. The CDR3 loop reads CASRRVWVGLGDNEQFF. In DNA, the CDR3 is TGTGCCAGCCGCCGGGTGTGGGTGGGACTAGGAGACAATGAGCAGTTCTTC.

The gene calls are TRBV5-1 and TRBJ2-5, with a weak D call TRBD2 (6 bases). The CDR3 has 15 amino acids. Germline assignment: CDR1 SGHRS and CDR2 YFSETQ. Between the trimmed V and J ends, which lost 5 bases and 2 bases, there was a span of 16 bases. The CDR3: CASRKDAGLQETQYF. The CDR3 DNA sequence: TGCGCCAGCAGGAAAGACGCGGGGTTACAAGAGACCCAGTACTTC.